The 8 T cell receptor beta chains presented below share a single source sample, sequenced in a study of a mutant IDH1 vaccine in newly diagnosed glioma. Time point in this sample: week 5, during vaccination. The content of each vaccine dose was 300 ug of mutant IDH1 20-mer peptide, and topical imiquimod accompanied it. These TCRs' antigens remain unknown. Clones were read by immunoSEQ multiplex PCR, and TCRdb kept only the in-frame ones, dropping some. The profile shows tens of thousands of clones, approximately 80% of them singletons. Sequencing used PBMCs, obtained from a glioma patient whose treatment included an IDH1 peptide vaccine. The receptors shown here come from a man aged 45-65 years with glioma.

CDR3 loop: CASSRTGDSYNEQFF. CDR3 nucleotides: TGTGCCAGCAGCCGTACAGGGGATTCGTACAATGAGCAGTTCTTC. The chain uses TRBV11-1 and TRBJ2-1, with 7 positions matching TRBD1. Germline V gene data show CDR1 as SGHAT and CDR2 as FQDESV (reference sequence). The CDR3 sequence is 15 residues long. V lost 5 bases and J lost 4; bases outside the gene matches: 8.

This chain connects TRBV6-6 to TRBJ2-7, with TRBD2 identical over 12 bases. Germline V gene sequence: CDR1 MNHNY, CDR2 SVGAGI (reference sequence). The CDR3 has 16 amino acids. V lost 2 bases to trimming and J lost 3 bases; unmatched junction nucleotides: 5. The CDR3 DNA is TGTGCCAGCAGTTACCTCGGACTAGCGGGAAGCTACGAGCAGTACTTC. It codes for CASSYLGLAGSYEQYF.

The chain is built from TRBV7-8 and TRBJ2-7, with 7 positions matching TRBD1. The CDR3 covers 15 residues. The V gene's germline CDR1 is SGHVS and CDR2 FQNEAQ. V was clipped by 1 base and J by 2 bases; unmatched bases: 5. CDR3 in amino acids: CASSLGRQGAYEQYF. CDR3 in DNA: TGTGCCAGCAGCTTAGGACGACAGGGTGCCTACGAGCAGTACTTC.

V is TRBV13 and J is TRBJ2-7, with TRBD1 matching over 11 bases. CDR3 size: 17 residues. The V segment lost 5 bases and the J segment 3 bases; nucleotides outside the gene matches: 12. Germline lookup yields CDR1 PRHDT and CDR2 FYEKMQ (reference sequence). The CDR3 nucleotides are TGTGCCAGCAGCGCGGACAGGGGGCTTGGGGGAAGCTACGAGCAGTACTTC. It yields the protein CASSADRGLGGSYEQYF.

The V gene is TRBV2, the J gene TRBJ2-2, with a tentative D call TRBD2 (5 bases). Trimming took off 7 bases at V and 3 bases at J, with 15 bases between the two ends. Germline CDR1 and CDR2: SNHLY and FYNNEI. The CDR3 has 15 residues. The DNA of the CDR3 is TGTGCCAGCAATCCGAGGGAGTGGGACACCGGGGAGCTGTTTTTT. Its translation: CASNPREWDTGELFF.

The chain couples TRBV6-1 to TRBJ2-5; 11 bases are a match to TRBD1. The germline CDR1 and CDR2 sequences are MNHNS and SASEGT. Unmatched junction bases numbered 1, after V lost 6 bases and J lost 4 bases. This CDR3 region has 13 residues. CDR3 region: CASRDRGRETQYF. The CDR3 DNA sequence: TGTGCCAGCAGGGACAGGGGGCGAGAGACCCAGTACTTC.

This clone was seen more than once but under ten times. The CDR3 loop reads CATSSVRSLNTEAFF. In nucleotides, the CDR3 is TGTGCCACCAGCTCGGTAAGGTCCCTGAACACTGAAGCTTTCTTT. The gene calls are TRBV15 and TRBJ1-1; D ambiguous. Per germline, CDR1 LNHNV and CDR2 YYDKDF (reference sequence). The V and J ends lost 5 bases and 0 bases respectively, with 13 bases between them. The CDR3 runs 15 residues.

This chain links TRBV5-4 with TRBJ2-7; D not resolved. This CDR3 comprises 14 residues. In germline, CDR1 is SGHNT, CDR2 YYREEE (reference sequence). Trimming shortened V by 3 bases and J by 2 bases, and 12 bases separated the two germline ends. CDR3 protein: CASSSATIPYEQYF. CDR3 coding DNA: TGTGCCAGCAGCTCAGCAACTATTCCCTACGAGCAGTACTTC.